This paragraph reports one T cell receptor (beta chain). Its antigen is currently unknown. The data are from a study of CD4+ T cells in melanoma. Libraries were prepared by immunoSEQ multiplex PCR; TCRdb keeps only in-frame clonotypes and omits some of them. Of about 55,000 clones listed, roughly three quarters are singletons. Germline loops: CDR1 SGHVS, CDR2 FQNEAQ. This CDR3 is 15 amino acids long. Deletions cut 3 bases from V and 1 base from J, with 10 bases between. Broader study findings: A reported correlation linked neoantigen-specific CD4+ T cells to CD8+, macrophage and B cell function. In melanoma, neoantigen-specific CD4+ T cells reportedly differed in differentiation state.

Input material: tumor tissue. The chain recombines TRBV7-8 with TRBJ2-1, with D unclear. The receptor was isolated from a human donor with melanoma. Here the CDR3 DNA reads TGTGCCAGCAGCTTCCCCCCGTCGTCCTACAATGAGCAGTTCTTC. The encoded protein is CASSFPPSSYNEQFF.